This passage covers 24 T cell receptor beta chains from one sample sequenced in a study of blood T cells in healthy people across ages. A second PCR of about 6 to 11 cycles used a sample-barcoded 5' primer and a J-beta primer mix. TCRdb recomputed calls from the 5' RACE reads with MiXCR, one row per CDR3 protein. The profile shows roughly 680,000 distinct CDR3 sequences, 45% to 60% of them singletons. Sample: blood. The receptors originated from a woman older than 75 in good health.

The chain has TRBV7-9 and TRBJ2-4; D is undetermined. The J call is doubtful: the DNA matches TRBJ2-5 better. CDR3 size: 17 residues. Germline assignment: CDR1 SEHNR and CDR2 FQNEAQ (reference sequence). The CDR3 here is CASSSQRPAQSGETQYF. CDR3 DNA sequence: TGTGCCAGCAGCTCGCAAAGACCCGCGCAGTCCGGGGAGACCCAGTACTTC.

To note about this clonotype: Given a much more abundant clone one base away, this may be a read error. The J gene is TRBJ1-1, the V gene TRBV29-1; D not resolved. The germline gives CDR1 SQVTM, CDR2 ANQGSEA. This CDR3 region has 13 residues. V lost 4 bases and J lost 1, with 10 bases in between. The CDR3 loop reads CSVAHGRNTEAFF. CDR3 in DNA: TGCAGCGTTGCGCATGGGCGGAACACTGAAGCTTTCTTT.

This clonotype was seen ten or more times. V usage is TRBV12-3 or TRBV12-4 and J usage is TRBJ2-1, with D maybe TRBD2 (6 bases). Trimming pared 6 bases from V and 7 bases from J, leaving 19 bases between. The CDR3 loop spans 15 amino acids. The CDR3 is CASRDAGPGRNEQFF. The CDR3 DNA follows: TGTGCCAGCAGGGACGCGGGACCGGGAAGAAATGAGCAGTTCTTC.

This clonotype was detected ten times or more. CDR3 nucleotides: TGTGCCAGCAGCTCCGACGGGAGAAGCACAGATACGCAGTATTTT. Its translation is CASSSDGRSTDTQYF. The chain is built from TRBV7-9 and TRBJ2-3; TRBD2 might be the D (6 bases). This CDR3 has 15 residues. V lost 4 bases to trimming and J lost 0 bases, with 11 bases between them. Germline V gene data show CDR1 as SEHNR and CDR2 as FQNEAQ (reference sequence).

The genes are TRBV29-1 and TRBJ2-3; TRBD2 matches 10 bases. V trimming: 7 bases; J trimming: 4 bases; junction bases outside the gene matches: 8. The germline gives CDR1 SQVTM, CDR2 ANQGSEA. The CDR3 has 14 residues. CDR3 bases: TGCAGCGGAAGCGGGAGGGCCGGTGCAGATACGCAGTATTTT. It is translated as CSGSGRAGADTQYF.

The chain combines TRBV9 with TRBJ2-1, with TRBD2 matching 7 bases. The ends lost 0 bases at V and 1 base at J; junction bases unmatched: 4. CDR1 and CDR2 from the germline V gene are SGDLS and YYNGEE. The CDR3 consists of 16 residues. The CDR3 nucleotides read TGTGCCAGCAGCGTAGGTCCAGCGGGGTCCTACAATGAGCAGTTCTTC. It encodes CASSVGPAGSYNEQFF.

The sample holds a few counts of this clonotype. The rearrangement joins TRBV20-1 to TRBJ2-7; tentatively, D is TRBD2 (5 bases). The CDR3 covers 12 residues. From germline, CDR1 is DFQATT and CDR2 SNEGSKA (reference sequence). Deletions cut 6 bases from V and 3 bases from J, with 12 bases between. CDR3 in DNA: TGCAGTGCCACCCCCGGGGTCTACGAGCAGTACTTC. It encodes CSATPGVYEQYF.

This clonotype was counted a single time. This sequence joins TRBV7-2 and TRBJ1-4; a possible D gene is TRBD1 (6 bases). The CDR3 has 16 amino acids. Germline-derived CDR1 and CDR2 are SGHTA and FQGNSA. V was trimmed by 5 bases and J by 3 bases, leaving 16 bases between them. In nucleotides, the CDR3 is TGTGCCAGCAGCCTAAGTGGGACAATTGCTAATGAAAAACTGTTTTTT. This translates into CASSLSGTIANEKLFF.

This chain joins TRBV29-1 and TRBJ2-7; D call uncertain. The V end was cut by 5 bases, the J end by 1 base, with 12 bases between. In germline, CDR1 is SQVTM, CDR2 ANQGSEA. CDR3 length equals 13 residues. CDR3 protein: CSVRQRPSYEQYF. As DNA, the CDR3 is TGCAGCGTTCGGCAGCGCCCTTCCTACGAGCAGTACTTC.

To note about this clonotype: At one end, the junction sequence differs from germline, possibly due to a read error. V usage is TRBV5-1 and J usage is TRBJ2-2, with TRBD1 matching over 7 bases. Germline V lookup: CDR1 SGHRS, CDR2 YFSETQ. CDR3 length equals 15 residues. The CDR3 sequence: CTSSLTGSGTGELFF. The CDR3 region has the DNA TGCACCAGCAGCTTGACAGGGAGTGGCACCGGGGAGCTGTTTTTT.

This clonotype has a single count. CDR3 sequence reads: CSASPDSNQPQHF. In DNA, the CDR3 is TGCAGTGCTAGCCCGGATAGCAATCAGCCCCAGCATTTT. The rearrangement links TRBV20-1 to TRBJ1-5, with unresolved D. This CDR3 comprises 13 residues. CDR1 is DFQATT, CDR2 SNEGSKA, per germline (reference sequence). Trimming cost V 3 bases and J 0 bases, with 6 bases left between them.

The rearrangement joins TRBV20-1 to TRBJ1-1, with 8 bases aligning to TRBD1. The CDR3 spans 12 residues. J gave up 10 bases and V 3 bases, and 7 bases lay outside the gene matches. Germline V CDR1 and CDR2: DFQATT, SNEGSKA (reference sequence). The CDR3 nucleotides are TGCAGTGCTAGTGGTACCGACAGGGGAGCTTTCTTT. It is translated as CSASGTDRGAFF.

This chain uses TRBV15 with TRBJ2-5; maybe TRBD1 (6 bases). The last part of the DNA fits TRBJ2-7 better; the J call may be wrong. This CDR3 spans 15 amino acids. CDR1 is LNHNV and CDR2 is YYDKDF in the germline V gene (reference sequence). For the CDR3, the DNA is TGTGCCACCAGCAAACCGGGACAAGGAGGATACGAGCAGTACTTC. Translated, it gives CATSKPGQGGYEQYF.

Remarks on this clonotype: The junction differs from germline at one of its ends, possibly a read error. V is TRBV4-1 and J is TRBJ2-1; D perhaps matches TRBD2 (5 bases). The CDR3 is made up of 13 amino acids. Germline V gene data show CDR1 as MGHRA and CDR2 as YSYEKL. The CDR3 region is CASSQGLSNEQFF. Here the CDR3 DNA reads TGCGCCAGCAGCCAAGGACTATCGAATGAACAGTTCTTC.

The chain has TRBV7-3 and TRBJ2-1, with TRBD2 matching over 9 bases. The CDR3 has 16 residues. CDR1 is SGHTA, CDR2 FQGTGA, per germline. V was clipped by 1 base and J by 2 bases; unmatched bases: 3. This chain's CDR3 is CASSLRAGGAYNEQFF. DNA for the CDR3: TGTGCCAGCAGCTTAAGGGCGGGAGGGGCCTACAATGAGCAGTTCTTC.

This sequence joins TRBV6-2 or TRBV6-3 and TRBJ1-1; a possible D gene is TRBD1 (6 bases). The CDR3 loop spans 17 amino acids. Trimming shortened V by 0 bases and J by 1 base, and 15 bases separated the two germline ends. In germline, CDR1 is MNHEY, CDR2 SVGEGT. The CDR3 sequence: CASSYSAGAGRNTEAFF. The CDR3 DNA is TGTGCCAGCAGTTACTCCGCAGGGGCTGGTAGGAACACTGAAGCTTTCTTT.

J is TRBJ2-3 and V is TRBV6-6; TRBD1 matches at 7 bases. Germline V gene lookup returns CDR1 MNHNY and CDR2 SVGAGI (reference sequence). Trimming cost V 6 bases and J 2 bases; bases outside gene matches: 5. The length of the CDR3 is 14 residues. The CDR3 DNA follows: TGTGCCAGCAGCCGGACAGGTCTCACAGATACGCAGTATTTT. It encodes CASSRTGLTDTQYF.

The J gene is TRBJ2-3, the V gene TRBV21-1; the D call TRBD1 from the table was never checked on the DNA. TRBV21-1 is a pseudogene locus. This CDR3 region has 15 residues. The CDR3 DNA sequence: TGTGCCAGCAGCAAGGGGGGTACGGGCACAGATACGCAGTATTTT. It codes for CASSKGGTGTDTQYF.

At least ten counts were recorded for this clonotype. The gene calls are TRBV20-1 and TRBJ2-7; 8 positions match TRBD1. The CDR3 contains 17 residues. The V gene's germline CDR1 is DFQATT and CDR2 SNEGSKA (reference sequence). Trimming cost V 3 bases and J 0 bases; bases outside gene matches: 13. CDR3 region: CSASGNDRTGSSYEQYF. CDR3 in DNA: TGCAGTGCTAGTGGGAACGATAGGACAGGGAGCTCCTACGAGCAGTACTTC.

This clonotype was seen only a few times. The J gene is TRBJ2-5, the V gene TRBV7-8; D not resolved. The CDR3 covers 13 residues. Germline V gives CDR1 SGHVS, CDR2 FQNEAQ. Trimming left V 5 bases short and J 10 bases short, with 17 bases between. The CDR3 bases are TGTGCCAGCAGCGCCCCTGCTTTTGATGACCAGTACTTC. Its translation is CASSAPAFDDQYF.

This rearrangement joins TRBV7-2 to TRBJ2-1; 9 nucleotides agree with TRBD2. The DNA matches TRBJ2-7 better at its end, which makes the J call doubtful. This CDR3 comprises 18 residues. CDR1 and CDR2 (germline): SGHTA, FQGNSA. The CDR3 loop reads CASSLSGGGAGSYNEQYF. The CDR3 DNA reads as TGTGCCAGCAGCTTATCTGGCGGGGGGGCTGGCTCCTACAATGAGCAGTACTTC.

V usage is TRBV27 and J usage is TRBJ2-3; 7 nucleotides agree with TRBD1. CDR1 and CDR2 from the germline V gene are MNHEY and SMNVEV (reference sequence). The CDR3 sequence is 14 residues long. With V trimmed by 5 bases and J by 4 bases, 6 bases remained unmatched. The CDR3 DNA reads as TGTGCCAGCAGTCCCTTCACAGGGGCAGATACGCAGTATTTT. Protein product: CASSPFTGADTQYF.

The chain employs TRBV7-2 and TRBJ1-6; the D gene is possibly TRBD1 (6 bases). Deletions cut 1 base from V and 7 bases from J, with 11 bases between. CDR1 is SGHTA, CDR2 FQGNSA, per germline. The CDR3 totals 15 residues. CDR3 bases: TGTGCCAGCAGCTTAGGTGCAGGACAGAATTCACCCCTCCACTTT. This sequence encodes CASSLGAGQNSPLHF.

Regarding this clonotype: This may stem from a read error, because a much larger clone lies one nucleotide away. This chain uses TRBV11-2 with TRBJ2-1; no definite D call. CDR3 length: 11 amino acids. Germline V gene lookup returns CDR1 SGHAT and CDR2 FQNNGV. The CDR3 loop reads CAGSPAWEQFF. CDR3 in DNA: TGTGCCGGCAGCCCAGCCTGGGAGCAGTTCTTC.